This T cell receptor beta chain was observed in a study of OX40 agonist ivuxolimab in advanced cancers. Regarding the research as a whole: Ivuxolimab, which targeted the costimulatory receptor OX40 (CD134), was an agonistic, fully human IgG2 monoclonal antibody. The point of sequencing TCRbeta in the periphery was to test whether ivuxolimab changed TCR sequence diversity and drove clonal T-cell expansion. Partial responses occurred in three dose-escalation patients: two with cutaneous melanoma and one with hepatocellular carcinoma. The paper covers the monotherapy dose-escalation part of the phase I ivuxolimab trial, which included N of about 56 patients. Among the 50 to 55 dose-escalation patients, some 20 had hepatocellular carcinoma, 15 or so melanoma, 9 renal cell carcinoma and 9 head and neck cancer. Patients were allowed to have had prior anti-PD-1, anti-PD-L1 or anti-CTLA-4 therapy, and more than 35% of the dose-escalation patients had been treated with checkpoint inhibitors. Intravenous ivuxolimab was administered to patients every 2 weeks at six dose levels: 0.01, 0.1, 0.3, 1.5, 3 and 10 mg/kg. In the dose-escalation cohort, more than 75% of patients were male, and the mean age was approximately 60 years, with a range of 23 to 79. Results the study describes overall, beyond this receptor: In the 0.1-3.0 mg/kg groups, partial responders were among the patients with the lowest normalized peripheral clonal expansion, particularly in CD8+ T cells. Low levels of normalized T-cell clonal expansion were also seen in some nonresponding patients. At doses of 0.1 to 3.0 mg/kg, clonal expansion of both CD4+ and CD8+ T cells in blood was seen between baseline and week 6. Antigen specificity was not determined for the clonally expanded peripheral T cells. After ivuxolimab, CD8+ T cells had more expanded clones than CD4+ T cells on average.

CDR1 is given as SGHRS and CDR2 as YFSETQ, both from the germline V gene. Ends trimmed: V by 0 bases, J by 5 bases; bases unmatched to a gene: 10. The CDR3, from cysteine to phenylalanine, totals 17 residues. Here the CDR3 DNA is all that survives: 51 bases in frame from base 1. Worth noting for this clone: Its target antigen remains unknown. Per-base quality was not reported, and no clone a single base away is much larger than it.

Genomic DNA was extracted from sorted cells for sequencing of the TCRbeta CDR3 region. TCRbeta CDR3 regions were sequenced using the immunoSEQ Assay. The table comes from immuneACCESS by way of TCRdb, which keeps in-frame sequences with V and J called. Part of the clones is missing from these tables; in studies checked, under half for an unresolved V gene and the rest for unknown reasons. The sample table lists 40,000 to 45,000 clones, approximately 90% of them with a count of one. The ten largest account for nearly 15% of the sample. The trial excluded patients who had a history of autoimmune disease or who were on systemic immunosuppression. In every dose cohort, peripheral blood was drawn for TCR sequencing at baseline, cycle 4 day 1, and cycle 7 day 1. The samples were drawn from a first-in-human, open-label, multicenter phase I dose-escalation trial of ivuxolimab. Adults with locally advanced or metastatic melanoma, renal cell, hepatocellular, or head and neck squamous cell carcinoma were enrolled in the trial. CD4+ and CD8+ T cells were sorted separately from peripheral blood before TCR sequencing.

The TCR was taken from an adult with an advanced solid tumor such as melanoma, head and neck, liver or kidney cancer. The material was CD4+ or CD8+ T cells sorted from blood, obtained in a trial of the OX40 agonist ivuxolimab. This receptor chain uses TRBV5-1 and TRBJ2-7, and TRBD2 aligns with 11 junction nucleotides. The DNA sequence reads TGCGCCAGCAGCTTGGCCCCGGGACTAGCGGTTGGGGACGAGCAGTACTTC. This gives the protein CASSLAPGLAVGDEQYF. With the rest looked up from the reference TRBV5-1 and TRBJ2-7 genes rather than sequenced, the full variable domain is KAGVTQTPRYLIKTRGQQVTLSCSPISGHRSVSWYQQTPGQGLQFLFEYFSETQRNKGNFPGRFSGRQFSNSRSEMNVSTLELGDSALYLCASSLAPGLAVGDEQYFGPGTRLTVT.